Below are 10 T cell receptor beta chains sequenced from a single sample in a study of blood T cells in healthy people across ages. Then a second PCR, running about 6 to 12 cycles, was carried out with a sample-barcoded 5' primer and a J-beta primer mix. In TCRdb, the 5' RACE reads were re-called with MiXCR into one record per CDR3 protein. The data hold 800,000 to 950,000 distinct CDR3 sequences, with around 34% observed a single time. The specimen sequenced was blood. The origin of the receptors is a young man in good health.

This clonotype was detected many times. The CDR3 is CASSLATSGGAFNEQFF. The CDR3 DNA reads TGTGCCAGCAGCTTAGCGACTAGCGGGGGGGCCTTCAATGAGCAGTTCTTC. This rearrangement joins TRBV7-2 to TRBJ2-1; 14 positions agree with TRBD2. Trimming removed 0 bases from V and 6 bases from J; junction bases left unmatched: 4. From germline, CDR1 is SGHTA and CDR2 FQGNSA. The CDR3 runs 17 residues.

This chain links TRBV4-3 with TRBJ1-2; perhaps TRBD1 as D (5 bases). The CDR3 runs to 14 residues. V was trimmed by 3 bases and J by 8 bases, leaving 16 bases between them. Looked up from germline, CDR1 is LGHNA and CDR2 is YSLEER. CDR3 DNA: TGCGCCAGCAGCCAGCGGGACTCCCCTTGGGGCTACACCTTC. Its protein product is CASSQRDSPWGYTF.

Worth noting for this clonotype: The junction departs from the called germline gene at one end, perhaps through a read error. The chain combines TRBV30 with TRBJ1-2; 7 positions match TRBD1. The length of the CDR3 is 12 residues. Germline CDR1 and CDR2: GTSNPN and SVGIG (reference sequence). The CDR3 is CAWTQGGHGYIF. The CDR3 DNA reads TGTGCCTGGACCCAAGGGGGCCATGGCTACATCTTC.

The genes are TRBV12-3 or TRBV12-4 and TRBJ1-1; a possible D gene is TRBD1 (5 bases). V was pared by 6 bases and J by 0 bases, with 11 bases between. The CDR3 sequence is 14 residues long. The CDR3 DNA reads TGTGCCAGCAGAGAAGGGGAAATGAACACTGAAGCTTTCTTT. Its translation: CASREGEMNTEAFF.

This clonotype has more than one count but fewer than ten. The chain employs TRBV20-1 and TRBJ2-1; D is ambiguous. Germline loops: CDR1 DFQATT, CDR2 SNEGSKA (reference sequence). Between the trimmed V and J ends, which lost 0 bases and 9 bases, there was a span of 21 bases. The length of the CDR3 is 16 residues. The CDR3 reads CSARDAIRNSSPEQFF. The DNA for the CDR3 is TGCAGTGCTAGAGACGCCATCCGGAACAGCTCACCTGAGCAGTTCTTC.

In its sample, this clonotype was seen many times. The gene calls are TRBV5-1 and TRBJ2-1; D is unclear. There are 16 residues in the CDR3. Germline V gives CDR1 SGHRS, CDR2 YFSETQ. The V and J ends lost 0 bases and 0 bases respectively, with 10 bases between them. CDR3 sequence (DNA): TGCGCCAGCAGCTTGGTTGGGGTTGGCTCCTACAATGAGCAGTTCTTC. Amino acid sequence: CASSLVGVGSYNEQFF. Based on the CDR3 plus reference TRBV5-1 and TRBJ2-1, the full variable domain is KAGVTQTPRYLIKTRGQQVTLSCSPISGHRSVSWYQQTPGQGLQFLFEYFSETQRNKGNFPGRFSGRQFSNSRSEMNVSTLELGDSALYLCASSLVGVGSYNEQFFGPGTRLTVL.

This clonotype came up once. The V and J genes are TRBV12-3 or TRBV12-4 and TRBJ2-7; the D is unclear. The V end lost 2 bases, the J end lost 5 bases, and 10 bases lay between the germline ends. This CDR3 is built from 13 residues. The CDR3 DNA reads TGTGCCAGCAGTTTAATGGAAGCAGACGAGCAGTACTTC. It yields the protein CASSLMEADEQYF.

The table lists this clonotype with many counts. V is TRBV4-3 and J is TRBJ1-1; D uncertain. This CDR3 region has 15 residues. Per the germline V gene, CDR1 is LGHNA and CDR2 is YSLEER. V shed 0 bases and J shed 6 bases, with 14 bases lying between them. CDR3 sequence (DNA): TGCGCCAGCAGCCAAGATGTGGGAGGTTATCCTGAAGCTTTCTTT. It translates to CASSQDVGGYPEAFF.

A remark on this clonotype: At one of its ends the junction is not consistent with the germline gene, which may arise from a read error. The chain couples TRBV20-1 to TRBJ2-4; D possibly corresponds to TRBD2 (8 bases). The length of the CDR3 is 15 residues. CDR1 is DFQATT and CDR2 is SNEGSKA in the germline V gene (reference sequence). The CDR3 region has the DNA TGCAGTGCTTCCGGGAGGGAGGGGGCCAAAAACAGTCAGTACTTC. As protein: CSASGREGAKNSQYF.

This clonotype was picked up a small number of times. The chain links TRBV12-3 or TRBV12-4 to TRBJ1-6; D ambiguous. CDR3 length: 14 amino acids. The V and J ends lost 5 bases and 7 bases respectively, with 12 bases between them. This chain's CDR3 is CASSPTGTNSPLHF. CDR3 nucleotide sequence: TGTGCCAGCAGTCCTACGGGAACGAATTCACCCCTCCACTTT.